This T cell receptor (beta chain) stems from a study of shared clonotypes between healthy human individuals. About the study: Per donor, CD8 memory used one plate, CD8 naive used two, CD4 memory used three and CD4 naive used three. Study-wide results and caveats: Genetic and exposure-history diversity was limited by the few donors.

Naive CD45RA+ and memory CD45RA-negative subsets were split from CD4+ cells. Per sorted-subset replicate PCR, input was approximately 0.2 ug DNA, representing roughly 30,000 T cell genomes. Some clones are missing from TCRdb's copy, which holds only in-frame ones; the method was immunoSEQ multiplex PCR. The sample yields some 2,100,000 clones, about 94% seen once. On this clone itself: Its antigen is still unknown.

In germline, CDR1 is MNHNS, CDR2 SASEGT. The length of the CDR3 is 14 residues. V was shortened by 0 bases and J by 5 bases, with 10 bases between the two germline ends. The rearrangement uses TRBV6-1 and TRBJ2-5; D might be TRBD2 (5 bases). Sequencing input: naive CD4+ T cells sorted from blood. Subset of the sample: CD45RA+ positively selected. This receptor was taken from a man in his late teens or twenties in good health. The CDR3 loop is CASSEAFGVETQYF. As DNA, the CDR3 is TGTGCCAGCAGTGAAGCCTTCGGGGTCGAGACCCAGTACTTC.